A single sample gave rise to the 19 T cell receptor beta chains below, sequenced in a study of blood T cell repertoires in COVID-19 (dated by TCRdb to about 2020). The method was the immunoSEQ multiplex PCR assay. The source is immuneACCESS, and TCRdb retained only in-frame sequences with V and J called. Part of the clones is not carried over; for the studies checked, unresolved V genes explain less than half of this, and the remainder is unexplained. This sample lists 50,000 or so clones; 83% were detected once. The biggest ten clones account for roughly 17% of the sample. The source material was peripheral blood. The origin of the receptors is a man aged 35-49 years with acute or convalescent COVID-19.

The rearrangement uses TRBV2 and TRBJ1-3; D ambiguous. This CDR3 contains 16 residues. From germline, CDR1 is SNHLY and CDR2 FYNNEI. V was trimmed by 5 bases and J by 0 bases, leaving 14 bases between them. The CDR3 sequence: CASSFGRGSSGNTIYF. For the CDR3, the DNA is TGTGCCAGCAGTTTCGGACGGGGATCCTCTGGAAACACCATATATTTT.

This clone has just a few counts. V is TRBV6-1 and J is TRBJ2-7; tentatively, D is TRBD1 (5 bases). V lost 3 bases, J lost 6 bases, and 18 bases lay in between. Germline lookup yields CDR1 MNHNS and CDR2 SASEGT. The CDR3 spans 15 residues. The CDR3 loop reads CASSDSRKGQGEQYV. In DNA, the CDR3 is TGTGCCAGCAGTGACAGCCGGAAAGGGCAGGGCGAGCAGTACGTC.

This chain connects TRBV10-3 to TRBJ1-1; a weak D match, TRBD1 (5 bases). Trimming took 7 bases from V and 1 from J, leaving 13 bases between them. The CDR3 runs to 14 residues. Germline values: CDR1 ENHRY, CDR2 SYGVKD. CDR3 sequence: CAIKGGGWNTEAFF. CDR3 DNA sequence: TGTGCCATCAAAGGCGGGGGGTGGAACACTGAAGCTTTCTTT.

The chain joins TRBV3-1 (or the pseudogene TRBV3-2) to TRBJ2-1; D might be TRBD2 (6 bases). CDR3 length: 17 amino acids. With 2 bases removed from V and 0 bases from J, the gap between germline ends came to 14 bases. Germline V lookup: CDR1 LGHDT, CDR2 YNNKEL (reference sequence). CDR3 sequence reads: CASSQQSWEVSYNEQFF. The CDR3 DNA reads TGTGCCAGCAGCCAACAGTCCTGGGAGGTCTCCTACAATGAGCAGTTCTTC.

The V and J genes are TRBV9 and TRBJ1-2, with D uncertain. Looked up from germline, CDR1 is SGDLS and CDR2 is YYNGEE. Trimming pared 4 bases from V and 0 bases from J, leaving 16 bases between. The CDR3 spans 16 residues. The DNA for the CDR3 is TGTGCCAGCAGCCCCCTCGGAGGGCCTACTAACTATGGCTACACCTTC. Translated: CASSPLGGPTNYGYTF.

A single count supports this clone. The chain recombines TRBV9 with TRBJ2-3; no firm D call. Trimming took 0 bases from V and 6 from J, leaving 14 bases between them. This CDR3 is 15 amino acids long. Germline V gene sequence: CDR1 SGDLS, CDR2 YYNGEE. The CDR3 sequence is CASSVDQRSLDTQYF. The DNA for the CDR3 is TGTGCCAGCAGCGTAGACCAGCGTAGTTTGGATACGCAGTATTTT.

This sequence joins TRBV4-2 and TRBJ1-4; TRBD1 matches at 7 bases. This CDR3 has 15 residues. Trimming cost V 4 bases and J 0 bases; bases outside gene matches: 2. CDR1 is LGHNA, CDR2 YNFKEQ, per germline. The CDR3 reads CASSRGTATNEKLFF. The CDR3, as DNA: TGTGCCAGCAGCCGCGGGACAGCAACTAATGAAAAACTGTTTTTT.

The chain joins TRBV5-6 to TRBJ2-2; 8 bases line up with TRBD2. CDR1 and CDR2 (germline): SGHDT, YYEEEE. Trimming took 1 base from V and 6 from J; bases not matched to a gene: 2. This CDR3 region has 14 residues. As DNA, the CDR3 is TGTGCCAGCAGCTTGCGGACTAGCTCCGGGGAGCTGTTTTTT. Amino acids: CASSLRTSSGELFF.

CDR3 protein: CATAPAGNYEQYV. In DNA, the CDR3 is TGTGCCACGGCCCCCGCGGGGAACTACGAGCAGTACGTC. This chain joins TRBV15 and TRBJ2-7; maybe TRBD2 (6 bases). The germline V and J ends were trimmed by 9 bases and 3 bases, with 15 bases remaining between them. This CDR3 is built from 13 residues. From germline, CDR1 is LNHNV and CDR2 YYDKDF (reference sequence).

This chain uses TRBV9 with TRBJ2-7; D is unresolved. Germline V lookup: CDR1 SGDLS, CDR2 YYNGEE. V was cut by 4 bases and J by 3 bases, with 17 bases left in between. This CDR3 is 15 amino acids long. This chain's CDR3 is CASSPRGDGNYEQYF. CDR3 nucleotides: TGTGCCAGCAGCCCCCGAGGCGACGGAAACTACGAGCAGTACTTC.

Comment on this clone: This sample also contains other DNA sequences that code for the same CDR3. The CDR3: CASSGLAGTDTQYF. In DNA form, the CDR3 reads TGCGCCAGCAGCGGACTAGCGGGCACAGATACGCAGTATTTT. This sequence joins TRBV5-1 and TRBJ2-3; 10 nucleotides match TRBD2. Looked up from germline, CDR1 is SGHRS and CDR2 is YFSETQ. This CDR3 region has 14 residues. With 4 bases clipped from V and 1 base from J, the junction kept 0 bases outside the gene matches.

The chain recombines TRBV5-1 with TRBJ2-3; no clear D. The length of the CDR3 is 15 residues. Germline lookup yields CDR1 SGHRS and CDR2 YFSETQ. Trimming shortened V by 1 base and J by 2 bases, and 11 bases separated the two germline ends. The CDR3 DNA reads TGCGCCAGCAGCTTGTCCGATGTACTCACAGATACGCAGTATTTT. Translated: CASSLSDVLTDTQYF.

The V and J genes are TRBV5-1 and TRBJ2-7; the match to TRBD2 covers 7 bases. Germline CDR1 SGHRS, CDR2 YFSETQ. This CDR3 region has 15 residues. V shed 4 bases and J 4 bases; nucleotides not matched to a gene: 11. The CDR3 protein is CASSPGLGSSYEQYF. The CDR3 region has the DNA TGCGCCAGCAGCCCCGGACTAGGAAGTTCGTACGAGCAGTACTTC.

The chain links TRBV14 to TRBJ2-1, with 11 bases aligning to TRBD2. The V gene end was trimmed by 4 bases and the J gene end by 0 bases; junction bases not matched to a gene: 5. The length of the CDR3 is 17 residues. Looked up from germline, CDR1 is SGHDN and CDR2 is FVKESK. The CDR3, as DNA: TGTGCCAGCAGCCGAACTAGCGGGAGAAGCTCCTACAATGAGCAGTTCTTC. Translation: CASSRTSGRSSYNEQFF.

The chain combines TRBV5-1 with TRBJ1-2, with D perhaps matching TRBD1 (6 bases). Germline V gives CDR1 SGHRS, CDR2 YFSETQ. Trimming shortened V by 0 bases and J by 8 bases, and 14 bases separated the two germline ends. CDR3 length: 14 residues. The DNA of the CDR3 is TGCGCCAGCAGCTTGGAGGGGGTTAGAGAAGGCTACACCTTC. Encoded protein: CASSLEGVREGYTF.

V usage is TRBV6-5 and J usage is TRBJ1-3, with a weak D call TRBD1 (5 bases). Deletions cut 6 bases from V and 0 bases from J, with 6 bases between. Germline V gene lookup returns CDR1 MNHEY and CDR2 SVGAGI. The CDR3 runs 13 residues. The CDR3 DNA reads TGTGCCAGCAGAAGGGGCTCTGGAAACACCATATATTTT. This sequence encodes CASRRGSGNTIYF.

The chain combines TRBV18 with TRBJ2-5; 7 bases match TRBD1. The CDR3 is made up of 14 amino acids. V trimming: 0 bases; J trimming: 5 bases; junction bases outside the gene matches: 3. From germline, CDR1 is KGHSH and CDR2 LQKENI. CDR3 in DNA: TGTGCCAGCTCACCACCGGAACAGGGGGAGACCCAGTACTTC. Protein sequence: CASSPPEQGETQYF.

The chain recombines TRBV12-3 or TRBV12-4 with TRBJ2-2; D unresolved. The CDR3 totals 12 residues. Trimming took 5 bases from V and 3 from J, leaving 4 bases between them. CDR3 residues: CASSLHTGELFF. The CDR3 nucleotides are TGTGCCAGCAGTCTTCACACCGGGGAGCTGTTTTTT.

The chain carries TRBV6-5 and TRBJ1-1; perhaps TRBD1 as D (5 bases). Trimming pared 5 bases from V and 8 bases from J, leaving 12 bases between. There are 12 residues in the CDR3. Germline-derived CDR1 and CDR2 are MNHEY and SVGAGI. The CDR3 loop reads CASSRDGREAFF. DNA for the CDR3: TGTGCCAGCAGTCGGGACGGGAGAGAAGCTTTCTTT.